This T cell receptor (beta chain) was documented in a study of somatic mutations in cytotoxic T cells in rheumatoid arthritis (dated by TCRdb to the late 2010s). Regarding the complete study: Before any treatment started and right after they were diagnosed, patients gave peripheral blood samples (30 ml EDTA). A FACSAria II or Sony SH800 was used to flow-sort some V beta antibody-stained T-cell populations at nearly 100% purity, and TCRB sequencing was also done on sorted V beta1+ cells. In newly diagnosed rheumatoid arthritis without treatment, the study examined if expanded CD8+ T-cell clones harbor somatic mutations, relying on TCRB deep sequencing to characterize clonality. For approximately 63 rheumatoid arthritis patients and 20 or so healthy controls, TCRB deep sequencing was carried out. Median age was essentially the same in the patient group and the control group. Overall results and qualifications from the work: The largest CD8+ clone made up more than 20% of CD8+ cells in about an eighth of the 65 patients, and blood and synovial fluid shared several identical CD8+ TCRB sequences. It was unknown which antigens the expanded CD8+ clones targeted, and their absence from virus-specific databases did not exclude viral specificity. No adjustment for multiple comparisons was made for the slight TRBV07 underrepresentation in patients. CD8+ T-cell clonality in rheumatoid arthritis patients was not significantly different from that in age-matched healthy controls. CD8+ clonality increased with age in patients (Spearman r of about 0.45) but not in healthy controls.

CD4+ and CD8+ cells were isolated by positive magnetic bead selection on an AutoMACS, and purity was checked by flow cytometry. After a first flow cytometry screen using a TCR V beta antibody panel, clonal expansions were characterized through TCRB deep sequencing of sorted CD8+ fractions. Peripheral blood mononuclear cells were obtained using density gradient separation with Ficoll-Paque PLUS. DNA was extracted from CD4-enriched, CD8-enriched or PBMC samples with Nucleospin Tissue or Tissue XS kits and quantified with a Qubit 2.0 fluorometer. TCRB CDR3 sequencing used the immunoSEQ assay on genomic DNA. The study's own analysis went as follows. When patient CD8+ clones exceeding 1% were checked against published virus-specific TCRB sequences, only a few matched. Analyses were restricted to productive TCRB rearrangements. Defining a clone by its unique TCRB CDR3 sequence, the study calculated clonality as a productive clonality index derived from Shannon entropy. To calculate repertoire overlap between two samples, the template counts of each clone were considered relative to each sample's total templates. Flow cytometry-measured V-gene usage correlated with V-gene usage from TCRB sequencing, with a Spearman r of roughly 0.61. Sourced from immuneACCESS, this table was stored by TCRdb with only in-frame sequences that have V and J called. A share of the clones is absent; for the studies checked, an unresolved V gene accounts for under half, and the remainder has no known explanation. V, J and clone size are those of that table, while D and trimming were read from the DNA. This sample lists roughly 4,100 clones; 93% were detected once. Of the sample, around 6.9% falls within the top ten clones.

As concerns this clone: Its antigen is not yet known. No qualities accompany the bases; no much larger clone lies one base away.

Including cysteine and phenylalanine, the CDR3 has 12 amino acids. CDR3 DNA only is kept here, 36 bases in frame from base 1. The junction carries 9 bases between V and J, which are trimmed by 6 bases and 3 bases respectively. The germline V gene specifies SNHLY as CDR1 and FYNNEI as CDR2. Sequencing used CD8+ T cells sorted from blood. Recombination connected TRBV2 to TRBJ2-7; the D segment cannot be called with confidence. The receptor comes from a woman in her sixties with rheumatoid arthritis. This receptor carries the CDR3 CASSLNHYEQYF. Here is the DNA: TGTGCCAGCAGCCTAAACCACTACGAGCAGTACTTC.